This TCR beta chain was recorded in a study of CD8 T cells in Susac syndrome. TCR beta sequences were obtained from blood CD8+ and CD4+ T cells. Roughly 0.45 to 1 ug RNA was reverse transcribed with random hexamers. The TCR beta CDR3 was amplified by immunoSEQ multiplex PCR across 54 Vbeta, 13 Jbeta. TCRdb re-called the immunoSEQ multiplex PCR reads through MiXCR, storing one row per CDR3 protein. The data contain some 130,000 distinct CDR3 sequences, roughly 94% of them seen just once; the ten biggest clones take up about 0.18%. This clonotype appeared once. No antigen is known for it. Whole-study findings and limits: The number of Susac-specific public clones found was sixteen in total CD8+ repertoires and 4 to 6 in CD8+ TEMRA repertoires. TEMRA cells and active patients showed peak Susac CD8+ clonal expansion.

The sequence was collected from a human donor with Susac syndrome. The material sequenced was CD8+ T cells from PBMCs.

The CDR3 loop is CSARTSGILSYEQYF. The CDR3, as DNA: TGCAGTGCTAGAACTAGCGGAATCCTCTCCTACGAGCAGTACTTC. This chain uses TRBV20-1 with TRBJ2-7, with 8 bases lining up with TRBD2. Trimming at V came to 2 bases and at J to 0 bases, leaving 6 bases not matched to a gene. CDR1 is DFQATT, CDR2 SNEGSKA, per germline (reference sequence). The CDR3 totals 15 residues.